The 20 T cell receptor beta chains listed next were all sequenced from one sample in a study of cytomegalovirus exposure and HLA in healthy donors. The study ran its PCR with 60 Vbeta and 13 Jbeta primers. Sequencing was performed with immunoSEQ multiplex PCR; in TCRdb, only in-frame clones are kept and a portion is missing. The sample has 150,000 to 200,000 clones, roughly 76% seen once. The specimen sequenced was PBMCs. These receptors all stem from a man aged 35 to 55 in good health and CMV-seropositive.

The V call is TRBV7-9, the J call TRBJ2-3; TRBD1 agrees at 8 bases. The CDR3 is 15 amino acids. Germline CDR1 SEHNR, CDR2 FQNEAQ (reference sequence). V was pared by 1 base and J by 4 bases, with 4 bases of the junction left unmatched. In DNA form, the CDR3 reads TGTGCCAGCAGCTTAGGGGACAGGATTGCAGATACGCAGTATTTT. Amino acids: CASSLGDRIADTQYF.

This clone was seen a single time. V usage is TRBV7-6 and J usage is TRBJ2-3; the D gene is possibly TRBD2 (5 bases). The CDR3 is 14 residues long. The V end was cut by 3 bases, the J end by 4 bases, with 11 bases between. The germline V gene has CDR1 SGHVS and CDR2 FNYEAQ. CDR3 nucleotides: TGTGCCAGCAGCTTGCTAGATAGCGCAGATACGCAGTATTTT. This codes for CASSLLDSADTQYF.

The chain is built from TRBV5-1 and TRBJ2-6, with unresolved D. This CDR3 has 15 amino acids. The ends were cut back, 7 bases at V and 2 bases at J, with 13 bases in the middle. Germline CDR1 is SGHRS and CDR2 is YFSETQ. The CDR3 coding sequence is TGCGCCAGCGGTCACAGTTCCGCTGGGGCCAACGTCCTGACTTTC. Amino acid sequence: CASGHSSAGANVLTF.

This clone came up a few times. This chain uses TRBV9 with TRBJ2-5; D is perhaps TRBD2 (5 bases). CDR3 length: 16 residues. CDR1 SGDLS and CDR2 YYNGEE come from the germline V gene. Trimming stripped 2 bases from V and 5 bases from J, with 19 bases between. The CDR3 DNA sequence: TGTGCCAGCAGCGTCTCCCCAAGCAGCGGCGAGGAGACCCAGTACTTC. It encodes CASSVSPSSGEETQYF.

This clone was seen just once. This sequence joins TRBV29-1 and TRBJ1-2, with 8 nucleotides matching TRBD1. The CDR3 is 15 residues long. The V gene's germline CDR1 is SQVTM and CDR2 ANQGSEA. V lost 7 bases, J lost 1 base, and 11 bases stayed unmatched. DNA of the CDR3: TGCAGCGCTACGGGACAGGTCCCCTTTAACTATGGCTACACCTTC. Translated, it gives CSATGQVPFNYGYTF.

This chain uses TRBV15 with TRBJ2-7, with 8 bases lining up with TRBD2. V shed 5 bases, J shed 3 bases, and the junction held 21 bases outside the gene matches. The CDR3 contains 19 residues. Germline V gene lookup returns CDR1 LNHNV and CDR2 YYDKDF (reference sequence). CDR3: CATSWITLGGGIPHYEQYF. For the CDR3, the DNA is TGTGCCACCAGCTGGATCACCCTAGGCGGGGGGATCCCCCACTACGAGCAGTACTTC.

The table lists this clone with many counts. The chain couples TRBV2 to TRBJ2-1; TRBD2 aligns across 10 bases. The germline CDR1 and CDR2 sequences are SNHLY and FYNNEI. V shed 6 bases and J 7 bases; nucleotides not matched to a gene: 6. The CDR3 is made up of 14 amino acids. CDR3 bases: TGTGCCAGCAGAGCGGGGGGGCTATCGAATGAGCAGTTCTTC. Encoded protein: CASRAGGLSNEQFF.

The chain employs TRBV7-2 and TRBJ2-1; 9 nucleotides align to TRBD1. The germline gives CDR1 SGHTA, CDR2 FQGNSA. After removal of 5 bases from V and 7 bases from J, the junction contained 9 bases not matched to a gene. The CDR3 runs 15 residues. CDR3 loop: CASSPRQGVGNEQFF. The CDR3 DNA follows: TGTGCCAGCAGCCCCCGACAGGGGGTGGGGAATGAGCAGTTCTTC.

This sequence joins TRBV11-2 and TRBJ2-3; TRBD2 aligns across 12 bases. Germline values: CDR1 SGHAT, CDR2 FQNNGV. The CDR3 has 18 amino acids. Trimming cost V 0 bases and J 2 bases; bases outside gene matches: 6. The CDR3 sequence is CASSLDRASGGVTDTQYF. The CDR3 nucleotides read TGTGCCAGCAGCTTAGATCGAGCTAGCGGGGGGGTCACAGATACGCAGTATTTT.

The CDR3 DNA sequence: TGCGCCAGCAGCTTTAGACAGGGACCGAACACCGGGGAGCTGTTTTTT. Protein product: CASSFRQGPNTGELFF. The gene calls are TRBV5-1 and TRBJ2-2; 7 bases line up with TRBD1. CDR3 length equals 16 residues. CDR1 is SGHRS and CDR2 is YFSETQ in the germline V gene. V gave up 2 bases and J gave up 0 bases; unmatched junction bases: 4. The variable domain in full, with the rest retrieved from reference TRBV5-1 and TRBJ2-2, is KAGVTQTPRYLIKTRGQQVTLSCSPISGHRSVSWYQQTPGQGLQFLFEYFSETQRNKGNFPGRFSGRQFSNSRSEMNVSTLELGDSALYLCASSFRQGPNTGELFFGEGSRLTVL.

The genes are TRBV28 and TRBJ2-5; the D is unclear. V was shortened by 3 bases and J by 4 bases, with 6 bases between the two germline ends. Germline CDR1 reads MDHEN; CDR2 reads SYDVKM. The CDR3 extends over 12 amino acids. This CDR3 reads CASSFSRETQYF. CDR3 bases: TGTGCCAGCAGTTTTTCGAGAGAGACCCAGTACTTC.

The chain couples TRBV9 to TRBJ2-2; TRBD1 might be the D (6 bases). The V end lost 4 bases, the J end lost 3 bases, and 10 bases lay between the germline ends. This CDR3 region has 14 residues. Germline CDR1 reads SGDLS; CDR2 reads YYNGEE. CDR3 in DNA: TGTGCCAGCAGCTATCCAGGGGACACCGGGGAGCTGTTTTTT. Translated: CASSYPGDTGELFF.

The rearrangement uses TRBV30 and TRBJ2-5, with TRBD1 identical over 8 bases. Unmatched junction bases numbered 7, after V lost 3 bases and J lost 1 base. The CDR3 runs to 15 residues. The V gene's germline CDR1 is GTSNPN and CDR2 SVGIG (reference sequence). This chain's CDR3 is CAWRVPGGLQETQYF. DNA for the CDR3: TGTGCCTGGAGAGTCCCAGGGGGCCTCCAAGAGACCCAGTACTTC.

A remark on this clone: The sample holds other DNA sequences that translate to the same CDR3. CDR3 in amino acids: CASSARSPGGLYNEQFF. The CDR3 DNA is TGTGCCAGCAGCGCGAGATCCCCAGGAGGCCTCTACAATGAGCAGTTCTTC. V and J are TRBV11-3 and TRBJ2-1; possible D gene TRBD2, 5 bases. Germline V gene lookup returns CDR1 SGHNT and CDR2 YENEEA. CDR3 length equals 17 residues. The V gene lost 5 bases and the J gene lost 3 bases, with 20 bases spanning the gap.

The rearrangement links TRBV7-9 to TRBJ2-7, with TRBD1 matching over 8 bases. The CDR3 has 15 amino acids. Germline V CDR1 and CDR2: SEHNR, FQNEAQ (reference sequence). The V gene end was trimmed by 6 bases and the J gene end by 5 bases; junction bases not matched to a gene: 12. CDR3 DNA: TGTGCCAGCAGATACGGACAGGGTGGTTTCGACGAGCAGTACTTC. Residues: CASRYGQGGFDEQYF.

This clone was recorded only once. One junction end disagrees with the germline gene, perhaps due to a read error. The genes are TRBV7-9 and TRBJ2-1, with D possibly being TRBD1 (5 bases). The CDR3 runs to 15 residues. From germline, CDR1 is SEHNR and CDR2 FQNEAQ (reference sequence). The CDR3 region is CSSSLTEDAYNEQFF. The CDR3 nucleotides read TGTTCCAGCAGCTTGACAGAGGATGCCTACAATGAGCAGTTCTTC.

The CDR3, as DNA: TGTGCCAGCAGCGATCAACCGGACAGAGTGGAAAAACTGTTTTTT. Translated, it gives CASSDQPDRVEKLFF. The chain combines TRBV9 with TRBJ1-4; tentative D call: TRBD1 (6 bases). The CDR3 runs 15 residues. The V gene lost 3 bases and the J gene lost 8 bases, with 17 bases spanning the gap. Germline CDR1 SGDLS, CDR2 YYNGEE.

In this sample, this clone turned up a few times. The chain is built from TRBV19 and TRBJ1-1, with no clear D. CDR1 is LNHDA, CDR2 SQIVND, per germline (reference sequence). This CDR3 is 12 amino acids long. V was trimmed by 6 bases and J by 4 bases, leaving 9 bases between them. CDR3 DNA: TGTGCCAGTAGAGTGAGGGCCACTGAAGCTTTCTTT. It codes for CASRVRATEAFF.

This chain links TRBV18 with TRBJ2-3; possibly TRBD1 for D (6 bases). Germline-derived CDR1 and CDR2 are KGHSH and LQKENI. V gave up 3 bases and J gave up 7 bases, with 11 bases separating them. The CDR3 has 13 residues. In DNA, the CDR3 is TGTGCCAGCTCACCGGGGGCGAAGTATACGCAGTATTTT. This encodes CASSPGAKYTQYF. Looking up the rest from reference TRBV18 and TRBJ2-3 gives the full variable domain: NAGVMQNPRHLVRRRGQEARLRCSPMKGHSHVYWYRQLPEEGLKFMVYLQKENIIDESGMPKERFSAEFPKEGPSILRIQQVVRGDSAAYFCASSPGAKYTQYFGPGTRLTVL.

This chain uses TRBV6-5 with TRBJ1-1, with a tentative D call TRBD1 (5 bases). CDR3 length equals 13 residues. Trimming left V 6 bases short and J 7 bases short, with 15 bases between. Germline V CDR1 and CDR2: MNHEY, SVGAGI. For the CDR3, the DNA is TGTGCCAGCAGATTTCAGGGTCTTGGTGAAGCTTTCTTT. This sequence encodes CASRFQGLGEAFF.